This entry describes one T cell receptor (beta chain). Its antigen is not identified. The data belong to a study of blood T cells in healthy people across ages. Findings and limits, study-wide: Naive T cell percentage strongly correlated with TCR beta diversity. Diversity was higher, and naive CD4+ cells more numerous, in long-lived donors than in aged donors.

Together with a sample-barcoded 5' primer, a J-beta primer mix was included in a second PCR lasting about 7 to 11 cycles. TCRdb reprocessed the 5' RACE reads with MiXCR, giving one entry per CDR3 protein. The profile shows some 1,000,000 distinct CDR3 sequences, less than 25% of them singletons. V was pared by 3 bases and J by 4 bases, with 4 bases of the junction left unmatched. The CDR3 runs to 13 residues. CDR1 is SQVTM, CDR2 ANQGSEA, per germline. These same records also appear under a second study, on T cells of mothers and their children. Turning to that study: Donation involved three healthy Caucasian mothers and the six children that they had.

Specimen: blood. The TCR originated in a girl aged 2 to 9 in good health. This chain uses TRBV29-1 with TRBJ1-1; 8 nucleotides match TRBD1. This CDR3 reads CSVDRGLSTEAFF. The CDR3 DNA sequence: TGCAGCGTTGACAGGGGGCTAAGCACTGAAGCTTTCTTT.